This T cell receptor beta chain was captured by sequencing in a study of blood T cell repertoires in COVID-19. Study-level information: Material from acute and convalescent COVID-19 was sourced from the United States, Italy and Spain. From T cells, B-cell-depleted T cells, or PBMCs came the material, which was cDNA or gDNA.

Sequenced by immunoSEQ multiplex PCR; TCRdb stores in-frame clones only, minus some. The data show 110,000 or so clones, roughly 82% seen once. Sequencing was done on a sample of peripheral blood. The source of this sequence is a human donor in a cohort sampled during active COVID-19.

The CDR3 is CASSSGIPNEKLFF. The CDR3 region has the DNA TGTGCCAGCAGTTCAGGGATCCCGAATGAAAAACTGTTTTTT. J is TRBJ1-4 and V is TRBV6-5; the D gene is possibly TRBD1 (5 bases). The CDR3 has 14 residues. Per germline, CDR1 MNHEY and CDR2 SVGAGI. The germline V and J ends were trimmed by 4 bases and 5 bases, with 11 bases remaining between them.